This T cell receptor beta chain was found in a study of blood T cells in healthy people across ages. Study results and limitations: Significant beta diversity loss was already apparent by age approximately 38, declining roughly linearly. Naive CD4+ cell counts and diversity both ran higher in long-lived than in aged donors.

Comments on this clonotype: No antigen is known for it. Germline is not matched at one junction end, which may reflect a read error.

Using a J-beta primer mix together with a sample-barcoded 5' primer, a second PCR was run for roughly 7 to 12 cycles. TCRdb ran MiXCR on the 5' RACE reads and lists one entry per CDR3 protein. The table records over 1,200,000 distinct CDR3 sequences, around 55% of them present only once. Donors each provided approximately 9.6 milliliters of peripheral blood. PBMCs, at least 7 million per sample, were isolated. The CDR3 contains 18 residues. This TCR derives from a man aged 18 to 30 in good health. The material sequenced was blood. J is TRBJ2-6 and V is TRBV12-3 or TRBV12-4; 8 nucleotides agree with TRBD2. The CDR3 loop is CASSPSSGLISGANLLTF. DNA of the CDR3: TGTGCCAGCAGTCCTTCTAGCGGGCTCATCTCTGGGGCCAACCTCCTGACTTTC.